This is a list of T cell receptor beta chains from one sample in a study of monozygotic twins with inflammatory bowel disease. TCRdb reprocessed the 5' RACE reads; each CDR3 protein has one entry and no DNA is given. The sample's table shows about 210,000 distinct CDR3 sequences. The sequencing input was blood. Source of these receptors: a human donor with ulcerative colitis or Crohn's disease, or a healthy co-twin of an affected twin (not recorded which). Both conserved end residues are part of each CDR3.

>TRBV4-2|TRBJ2-4|21
CASSQEWAGLAASIAKNIQYF
>TRBV20-1|TRBJ2-7|15
CSARALLGGGYEQYF
>TRBV12-3/TRBV12-4|TRBJ2-1|13
CASSLTGENEQFF
>TRBV29-1|TRBJ1-2|14
CSVDMGAVGDGYTF
>TRBV5-1|TRBJ2-7|12
CASSRNRGEQYF
>TRBV19|TRBJ2-1|13
CASSIGSFNEQFF
>TRBV5-1|TRBJ1-2|13
CASSLQGEAGYTF
>TRBV12-3/TRBV12-4|TRBJ1-6|15
CASSPRTDRNSPLHF
>TRBV2|TRBJ2-1|11
CASSEGEEQFF
>TRBV3-1|TRBJ2-3|11
CASSQRDTQYF
>TRBV18|TRBJ1-5|14
CASSSDRAGQPQHF
>TRBV2|TRBJ2-3|15
CASSVLAGHTDTQYF
>TRBV20-1|TRBJ2-1|11
CSALPGLEQFF